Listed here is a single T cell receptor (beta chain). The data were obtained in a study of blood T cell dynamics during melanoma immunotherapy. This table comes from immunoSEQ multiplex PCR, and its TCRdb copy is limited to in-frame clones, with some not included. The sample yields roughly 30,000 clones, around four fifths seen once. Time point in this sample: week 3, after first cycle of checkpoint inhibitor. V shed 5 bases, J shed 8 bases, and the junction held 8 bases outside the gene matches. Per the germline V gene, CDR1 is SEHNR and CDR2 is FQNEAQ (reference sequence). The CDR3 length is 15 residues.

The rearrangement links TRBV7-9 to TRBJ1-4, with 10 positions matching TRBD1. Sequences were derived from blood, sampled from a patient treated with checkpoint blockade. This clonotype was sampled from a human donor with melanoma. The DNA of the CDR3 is TGTGCCAGCAGCCCCACGGGACAGGGGAACGAAAAACTGTTTTTT. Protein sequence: CASSPTGQGNEKLFF.